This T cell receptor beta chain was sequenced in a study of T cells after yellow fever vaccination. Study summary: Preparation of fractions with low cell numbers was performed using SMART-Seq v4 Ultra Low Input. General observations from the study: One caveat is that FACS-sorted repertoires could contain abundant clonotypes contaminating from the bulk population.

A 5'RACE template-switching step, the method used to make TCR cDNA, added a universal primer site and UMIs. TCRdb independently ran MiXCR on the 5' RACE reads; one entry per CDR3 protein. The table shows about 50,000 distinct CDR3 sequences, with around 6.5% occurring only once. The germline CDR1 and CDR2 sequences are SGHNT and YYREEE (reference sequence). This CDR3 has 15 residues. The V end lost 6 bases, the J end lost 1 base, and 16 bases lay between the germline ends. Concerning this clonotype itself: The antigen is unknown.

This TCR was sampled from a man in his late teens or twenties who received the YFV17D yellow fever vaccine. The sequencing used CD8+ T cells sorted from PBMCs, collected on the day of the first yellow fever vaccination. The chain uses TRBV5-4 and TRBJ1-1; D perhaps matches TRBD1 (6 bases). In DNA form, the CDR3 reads TGTGCCAGCACCCCAGGGGCAGGTCAGAACACTGAAGCTTTCTTT. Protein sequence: CASTPGAGQNTEAFF.